This TCR beta chain came from a study of blood T cell repertoires in COVID-19. About the study: Acute and convalescent COVID-19 specimens originated in the United States, Italy and Spain.

In the authors' workflow: Reference gene primer amplification gave estimated nucleated cell counts. TCRdb's table, derived via immunoSEQ multiplex PCR, lists solely in-frame clones and lacks some. The V and J calls and the clone size are those of that table, but D and trimming were determined from the DNA. The sample includes a few hundred thousand clones, 85% to 90% of them seen just once. The CDR3 loop spans 14 amino acids. V dropped 1 base and J dropped 7 bases, with 11 bases sitting between them. Germline loops: CDR1 KGHSH, CDR2 LQKENI. This TCR was recovered from a man in his fifties with acute or convalescent COVID-19. Sequencing was done on a sample of peripheral blood. The V and J genes are TRBV18 and TRBJ1-5, with a tentative D call TRBD1 (5 bases). The CDR3 sequence: CASSPQGNGQPQHF. CDR3 sequence (DNA): TGTGCCAGCTCACCACAGGGGAATGGGCAGCCCCAGCATTTT.